One sample yielded the 26 T cell receptor beta chains listed below, sequenced in a study of identical twins. TCRdb redid the calling of the 5' RACE reads with MiXCR, one entry per CDR3 protein. The sample consists of around 1.7 million distinct CDR3 sequences, 25% to 35% of them appearing once. Material for sequencing was cord blood. The source of these receptors is a newborn girl in good health.

The sample holds one count of this clonotype. V and J are TRBV28 and TRBJ2-3; no clear D. V was shortened by 5 bases and J by 11 bases, with 14 bases between the two germline ends. Germline CDR1 MDHEN, CDR2 SYDVKM. The length of the CDR3 is 12 residues. CDR3 DNA sequence: TGTGCCAGCAGTCCACAGAGGTACGGGCAGTATTTT. The encoded protein is CASSPQRYGQYF.

The chain couples TRBV10-3 to TRBJ2-3; D may be TRBD2 (6 bases). The V end lost 4 bases, the J end lost 2 bases, and 13 bases lay between the germline ends. This CDR3 comprises 15 residues. Germline V gene lookup returns CDR1 ENHRY and CDR2 SYGVKD. The CDR3 nucleotides read TGTGCCATCAGTGCAGCGGGTGTATTCACAGATACGCAGTATTTT. This gives the protein CAISAAGVFTDTQYF.

A few counts support this clonotype. The genes are TRBV3-1 and TRBJ2-4; maybe TRBD1 (7 bases). Germline loops: CDR1 LGHDT, CDR2 YNNKEL (reference sequence). V dropped 4 bases and J dropped 13 bases, with 20 bases sitting between them. The CDR3 sequence is 14 residues long. CDR3: CASSRRDSSGGQYF. CDR3 DNA sequence: TGTGCCAGCAGCCGTCGGGACAGCTCAGGAGGGCAGTACTTC.

The V gene is TRBV5-6, the J gene TRBJ2-3; 9 bases line up with TRBD2. J was trimmed by 7 bases and V by 4 bases; bases with no gene match: 10. The CDR3 consists of 15 residues. The germline V gene encodes CDR1 SGHDT and CDR2 YYEEEE. CDR3 coding DNA: TGTGCCAGCAGCGTAGTAAGCGGGAGGTCATATACGCAGTATTTT. Its translation is CASSVVSGRSYTQYF.

This clonotype has a handful of counts. The chain has TRBV24-1 and TRBJ1-5; D might be TRBD1 (5 bases). V was shortened by 0 bases and J by 9 bases, with 11 bases between the two germline ends. Germline CDR1 is KGHDR and CDR2 is SFDVKD. CDR3 length equals 14 residues. For the CDR3, the DNA is TGTGCCACCAGTGATTTGGACAGCTGGGGGCCCCAGCATTTT. Protein: CATSDLDSWGPQHF.

The chain employs TRBV29-1 and TRBJ1-4; tentative D call: TRBD1 (6 bases). CDR3 length equals 13 residues. The V gene's germline CDR1 is SQVTM and CDR2 ANQGSEA. Trimming removed 7 bases from V and 6 bases from J, with 15 bases in between. Here the CDR3 DNA reads TGCAGCGGATACAGGGTTGGGGATGAAAAACTGTTTTTT. This sequence encodes CSGYRVGDEKLFF. Supplemented by reference TRBV29-1 and TRBJ1-4, the full variable domain reads SAVISQKPSRDICQRGTSLTIQCQVDSQVTMMFWYRQQPGQSLTLIATANQGSEATYESGFVIDKFPISRPNLTFSTLTVSNMSPEDSSIYLCSGYRVGDEKLFFGSGTQLSVL.

This chain uses TRBV5-1 with TRBJ2-1, with D unclear. The J call is doubtful: the DNA matches TRBJ2-7 better. Germline loops: CDR1 SGHRS, CDR2 YFSETQ. CDR3 length: 15 residues. The CDR3 nucleotides are TGCGCCAGCAGCTTTGACGGTGATTCCTACAATGAGCAGTACTTC. This codes for CASSFDGDSYNEQYF.

The chain links TRBV7-2 to TRBJ2-1; TRBD1 might be the D (6 bases). Trimming took off 4 bases at V and 8 bases at J, with 15 bases between the two ends. Per the germline V gene, CDR1 is SGHTA and CDR2 is FQGNSA. The length of the CDR3 is 14 residues. The CDR3 sequence is CASSSRDTLYEQFF. CDR3 nucleotides: TGTGCCAGCAGCTCTAGGGACACCTTGTATGAGCAGTTCTTC.

This clonotype has only a few counts. V is TRBV12-3 or TRBV12-4 and J is TRBJ1-2; a weak D match, TRBD1 (6 bases). Trimming stripped 0 bases from V and 8 bases from J, with 19 bases between. The CDR3 contains 16 residues. As DNA, the CDR3 is TGTGCCAGCAGTTTAGCCCTGGGCCAGGGGTCGGTCGGCTACACCTTC. Protein sequence: CASSLALGQGSVGYTF.

This sequence joins TRBV20-1 and TRBJ2-5; no firm D call. Germline V gene data show CDR1 as DFQATT and CDR2 as SNEGSKA (reference sequence). V dropped 3 bases and J dropped 5 bases, with 10 bases sitting between them. This CDR3 has 12 residues. CDR3 nucleotides: TGCAGTGCTAGCGACCATGCGGAGACCCAGTACTTC. This gives the protein CSASDHAETQYF.

This clonotype was detected a few times. The chain combines TRBV20-1 with TRBJ2-1; 11 bases map to TRBD2. This CDR3 spans 14 amino acids. After removal of 3 bases from V and 8 bases from J, the junction contained 6 bases not matched to a gene. Germline values: CDR1 DFQATT, CDR2 SNEGSKA (reference sequence). CDR3 protein: CSARPLAGVDEQFF. The CDR3, as DNA: TGCAGTGCTAGGCCACTAGCGGGAGTTGATGAGCAGTTCTTC.

This clonotype was recorded at least ten times. This chain connects TRBV6-5 to TRBJ2-7; 9 nucleotides match TRBD2. There are 18 residues in the CDR3. Trimming at V came to 3 bases and at J to 3 bases, leaving 15 bases not matched to a gene. CDR1 is MNHEY and CDR2 is SVGAGI in the germline V gene. The CDR3 is CASSYLAPVAGAFYEQYF. The DNA of the CDR3 is TGTGCCAGCAGTTATTTGGCCCCTGTAGCGGGGGCCTTCTACGAGCAGTACTTC.

A note on this clonotype: At one end, the junction sequence differs from germline, possibly due to a read error. The chain links TRBV7-7 to TRBJ2-5; D may be TRBD1 or TRBD2 (5 bases each). Germline V gene data show CDR1 as SSHAT and CDR2 as FNYEAQ (reference sequence). This CDR3 contains 14 residues. The CDR3 DNA follows: TGTGCTAGCAGCTTAGCGCCAGGGCAAGAGACCCAGTACTTC. Residues: CASSLAPGQETQYF.

J is TRBJ2-5 and V is TRBV24-1; 8 bases map to TRBD2. V lost 4 bases, J lost 8 bases, and 17 bases stayed unmatched. This CDR3 has 17 amino acids. Germline CDR1 reads KGHDR; CDR2 reads SFDVKD. This CDR3 is CATSEGGSGSRGQTQYF. The CDR3 DNA is TGTGCCACCAGTGAGGGGGGGAGCGGGAGCCGGGGTCAAACCCAGTACTTC.

The CDR3 is CSGARGGSTDTQYF. The CDR3 DNA is TGCAGCGGAGCCCGGGGGGGTAGCACAGATACGCAGTATTTT. The rearrangement links TRBV29-1 to TRBJ2-3, with TRBD2 matching 8 bases. CDR1 and CDR2 (germline): SQVTM, ANQGSEA. V dropped 7 bases and J dropped 0; count of bases not matched to a gene: 6. The length of the CDR3 is 14 residues.

A few counts support this clonotype. This CDR3 reads CASRLTGGHQPQHF. CDR3 sequence (DNA): TGTGCCAGCAGGTTGACAGGGGGTCATCAGCCCCAGCATTTT. The genes are TRBV2 and TRBJ1-5; 9 positions match TRBD1. The junction had 5 bases not matched to a gene; V was cut back by 6 bases and J by 5 bases. The CDR3 is 14 amino acids. Per germline, CDR1 SNHLY and CDR2 FYNNEI.

This clonotype was observed a handful of times. V usage is TRBV10-1 and J usage is TRBJ1-1; TRBD1 might be the D (6 bases). Trimming pared 4 bases from V and 5 bases from J, leaving 17 bases between. The CDR3 totals 15 residues. Germline V lookup: CDR1 WNHNN, CDR2 SYGVQD (reference sequence). The CDR3 spells CASSVAGRGNTEAFF. CDR3 nucleotide sequence: TGCGCCAGCAGTGTTGCAGGGAGGGGGAATACTGAAGCTTTCTTT.

V and J are TRBV20-1 and TRBJ2-7, with 11 bases that match TRBD1. The J call is doubtful: the DNA matches TRBJ2-5 better. Germline CDR1 reads DFQATT; CDR2 reads SNEGSKA (reference sequence). The CDR3 consists of 14 residues. CDR3 coding DNA: TGCAGTGCTGGAAAAGGGACAGGGGGTGAGACCCAGTACTTC. Amino acid sequence: CSAGKGTGGETQYF.

This chain connects TRBV18 to TRBJ2-5; TRBD2 matches 8 bases. Germline CDR1 reads KGHSH; CDR2 reads LQKENI. With 6 bases clipped from V and 2 bases from J, the junction kept 2 bases outside the gene matches. The CDR3 length is 13 residues. CDR3 residues: CASSRGVQETQYF. CDR3 DNA: TGTGCCAGCTCGCGGGGGGTTCAAGAGACCCAGTACTTC.

V usage is TRBV20-1 and J usage is TRBJ1-2; 9 bases fit TRBD1. This CDR3 has 13 residues. The trim removed 3 bases at V and 4 bases at J, leaving 3 bases unmatched. The germline V gene has CDR1 DFQATT and CDR2 SNEGSKA (reference sequence). This CDR3 is CSASVQGAYGYTF. The CDR3 bases are TGCAGTGCTAGTGTACAGGGGGCCTATGGCTACACCTTC.

This clonotype was seen more than once but under ten times. V and J are TRBV7-2 and TRBJ2-7; D might be TRBD1 (5 bases). This CDR3 is built from 15 residues. V was pared by 1 base and J by 3 bases, with 13 bases between. Germline V gives CDR1 SGHTA, CDR2 FQGNSA. Here the CDR3 reads CASSLEGHHYYEQYF. In nucleotides, the CDR3 is TGTGCCAGCAGCTTAGAAGGACATCATTACTACGAGCAGTACTTC.

This chain uses TRBV9 with TRBJ2-3, with 9 bases fitting TRBD2. This CDR3 contains 13 residues. Per germline, CDR1 SGDLS and CDR2 YYNGEE. The CDR3 spells CAPAGGPADTQYF. CDR3 nucleotide sequence: TGTGCACCGGCGGGGGGGCCCGCAGATACGCAGTATTTT.

There are a few counts of this clonotype. V usage is TRBV27 and J usage is TRBJ2-1; the D call may be TRBD1 or TRBD2 (6 bases each). Germline lookup yields CDR1 MNHEY and CDR2 SMNVEV (reference sequence). The CDR3 runs to 19 residues. Trimming removed 3 bases at V and 0 bases at J, with 21 bases between. CDR3 sequence (DNA): TGTGCCAGCAGTTTTGGCCGGGGGCGCGCGGCTAGCTCCTACAATGAGCAGTTCTTC. Protein product: CASSFGRGRAASSYNEQFF.

The chain employs TRBV20-1 and TRBJ2-5; D might be TRBD1 (6 bases). With the DNA end fitting TRBJ2-7 better, the J assignment may be wrong. Germline V lookup: CDR1 DFQATT, CDR2 SNEGSKA (reference sequence). The CDR3 runs to 12 residues. CDR3 region: CSARRTGNEQYF. As DNA, the CDR3 is TGCAGTGCTAGACGCACAGGGAACGAGCAGTACTTC.

This clonotype was recorded at least ten times. The V call is TRBV10-3, the J call TRBJ2-3, with no clear D. The CDR3 is 13 amino acids. V lost 0 bases and J 6 bases, leaving 7 bases between the germline ends. CDR1 is ENHRY and CDR2 is SYGVKD in the germline V gene. The CDR3 coding sequence is TGTGCCATCAGTGAGTCGGCCCCGGATACGCAGTATTTT. Encoded protein: CAISESAPDTQYF.

This clonotype was seen only a few times. V is TRBV20-1 and J is TRBJ1-4, with unresolved D. Germline CDR1 is DFQATT and CDR2 is SNEGSKA (reference sequence). Trimming removed 0 bases at V and 2 bases at J, with 7 bases between. The CDR3 length is 14 residues. CDR3 region: CSARDGWTNEKLFF. In nucleotides, the CDR3 is TGCAGTGCTAGAGATGGATGGACTAATGAAAAACTGTTTTTT.